This record covers a single T cell receptor beta chain. Its antigen is still unknown. In all sorted populations, purity surpassed 95%. Expressed TCRB transcripts were sequenced because the isolated RNA had all been reverse transcribed beforehand. It was found that naive, central memory and regulatory T cell samples averaged around 3.8 million reads. Sequenced by immunoSEQ multiplex PCR; TCRdb stores in-frame clones only, minus some. The profile shows 600,000 to 700,000 clones, around 15% of them singletons. This sample is drawn from a study of beta chain features in type 1 diabetes. Study-level information: The number of sorted cells examined across all samples was approximately 100 million.

Whole-study results and caveats: Shorter TCRB CDR3s, moderately but significantly so, marked every one of the four CD4+ subsets in Type 1 diabetes patients.

The CDR3 spans 15 residues. The germline V gene has CDR1 MGHRA and CDR2 YSYEKL. The ends were cut back, 1 base at V and 3 bases at J, with 13 bases in the middle. Sequencing input: naive CD4+ T cells from blood. V and J are TRBV4-1 and TRBJ2-7, with D tentatively TRBD2 (6 bases). The sequence derives from a man aged 18 to 35 with type 1 diabetes. CDR3 DNA sequence: TGCGCCAGCAGCCAAGGGGCACTAGCCTACTACGAGCAGTACTTC. This gives the protein CASSQGALAYYEQYF.